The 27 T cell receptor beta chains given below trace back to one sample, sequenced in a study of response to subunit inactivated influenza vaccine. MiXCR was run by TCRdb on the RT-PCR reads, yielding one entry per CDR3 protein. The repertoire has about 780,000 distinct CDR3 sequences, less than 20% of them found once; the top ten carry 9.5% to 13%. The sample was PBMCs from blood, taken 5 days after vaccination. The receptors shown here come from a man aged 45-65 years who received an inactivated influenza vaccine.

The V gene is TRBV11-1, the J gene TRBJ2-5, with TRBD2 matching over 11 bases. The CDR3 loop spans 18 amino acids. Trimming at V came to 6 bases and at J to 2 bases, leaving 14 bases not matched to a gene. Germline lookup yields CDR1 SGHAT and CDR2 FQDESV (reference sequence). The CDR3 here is CASSRGLAGTSGQETQYF. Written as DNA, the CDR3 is TGTGCCAGCAGTCGAGGCCTGGCCGGGACTAGCGGACAAGAGACCCAGTACTTC.

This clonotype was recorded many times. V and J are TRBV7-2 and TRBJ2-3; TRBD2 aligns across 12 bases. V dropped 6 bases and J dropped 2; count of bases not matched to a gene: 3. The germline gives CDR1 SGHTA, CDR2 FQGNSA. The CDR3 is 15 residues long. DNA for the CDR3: TGTGCCAGCAGTCGACTAGCGGGAGTCACAGATACGCAGTATTTT. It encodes CASSRLAGVTDTQYF.

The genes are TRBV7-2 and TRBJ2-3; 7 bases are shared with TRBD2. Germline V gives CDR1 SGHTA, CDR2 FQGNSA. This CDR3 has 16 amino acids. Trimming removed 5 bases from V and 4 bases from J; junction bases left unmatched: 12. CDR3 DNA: TGTGCCAGCAGCAAACTAGCGAGTTTGTTTTCAGATACGCAGTATTTT. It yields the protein CASSKLASLFSDTQYF.

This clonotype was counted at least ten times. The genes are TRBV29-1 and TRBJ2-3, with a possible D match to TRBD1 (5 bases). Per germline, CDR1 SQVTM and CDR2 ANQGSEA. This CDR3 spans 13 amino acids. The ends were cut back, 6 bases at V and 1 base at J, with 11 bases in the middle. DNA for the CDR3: TGCAGCGTAAGAGGCAGGGGCACAGATACGCAGTATTTT. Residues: CSVRGRGTDTQYF.

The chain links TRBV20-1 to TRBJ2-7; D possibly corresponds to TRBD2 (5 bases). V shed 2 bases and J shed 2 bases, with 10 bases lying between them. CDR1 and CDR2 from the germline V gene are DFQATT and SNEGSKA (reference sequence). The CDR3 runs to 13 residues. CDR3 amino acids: CSARQRYPYEQYF. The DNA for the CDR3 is TGCAGTGCTAGACAGCGGTACCCCTACGAGCAGTACTTC.

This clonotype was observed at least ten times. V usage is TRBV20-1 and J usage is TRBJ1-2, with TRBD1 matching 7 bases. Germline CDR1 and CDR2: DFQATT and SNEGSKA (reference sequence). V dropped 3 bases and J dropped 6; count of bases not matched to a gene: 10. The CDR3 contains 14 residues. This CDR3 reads CSARDTGVKDGYTF. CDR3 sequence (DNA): TGCAGTGCTAGGGACACAGGGGTCAAAGATGGCTACACCTTC.

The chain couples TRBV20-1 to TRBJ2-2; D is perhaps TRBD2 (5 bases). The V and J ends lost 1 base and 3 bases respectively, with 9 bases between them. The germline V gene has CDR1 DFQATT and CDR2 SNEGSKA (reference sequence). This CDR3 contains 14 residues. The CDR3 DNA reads TGCAGTGCTAGAGGGCTGAGGGACACCGGGGAGCTGTTTTTT. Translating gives CSARGLRDTGELFF.

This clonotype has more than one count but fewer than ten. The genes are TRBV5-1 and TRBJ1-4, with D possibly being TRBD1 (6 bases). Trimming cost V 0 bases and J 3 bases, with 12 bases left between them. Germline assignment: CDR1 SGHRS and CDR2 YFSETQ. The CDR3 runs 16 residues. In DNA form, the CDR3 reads TGCGCCAGCAGCTTGGCGGGGGCCAGATCTAATGAAAAACTGTTTTTT. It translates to CASSLAGARSNEKLFF.

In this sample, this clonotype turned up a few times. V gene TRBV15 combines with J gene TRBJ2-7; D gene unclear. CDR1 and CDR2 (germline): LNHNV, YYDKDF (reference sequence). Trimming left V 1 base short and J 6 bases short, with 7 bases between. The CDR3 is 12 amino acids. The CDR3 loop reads CATSRGFGEQYF. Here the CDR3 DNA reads TGTGCCACCAGCAGAGGATTCGGCGAGCAGTACTTC. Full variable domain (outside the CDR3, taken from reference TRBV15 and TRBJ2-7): DAMVIQNPRYQVTQFGKPVTLSCSQTLNHNVMYWYQQKSSQAPKLLFHYYDKDFNNEADTPDNFQSRRPNTSFCFLDIRSPGLGDTAMYLCATSRGFGEQYFGPGTRLTVT.

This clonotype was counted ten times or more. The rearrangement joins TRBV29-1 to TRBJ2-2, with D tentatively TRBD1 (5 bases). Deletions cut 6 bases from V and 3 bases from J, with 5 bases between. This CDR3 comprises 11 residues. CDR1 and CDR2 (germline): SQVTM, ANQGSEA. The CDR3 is CSVQDTGELFF. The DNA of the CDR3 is TGCAGCGTACAGGACACCGGGGAGCTGTTTTTT.

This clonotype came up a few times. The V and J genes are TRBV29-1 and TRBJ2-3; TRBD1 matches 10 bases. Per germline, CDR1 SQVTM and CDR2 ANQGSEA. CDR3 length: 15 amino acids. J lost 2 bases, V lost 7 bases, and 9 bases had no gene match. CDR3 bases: TGCAGCGAATCGGGACAGGGGACGGCCACAGATACGCAGTATTTT. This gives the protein CSESGQGTATDTQYF.

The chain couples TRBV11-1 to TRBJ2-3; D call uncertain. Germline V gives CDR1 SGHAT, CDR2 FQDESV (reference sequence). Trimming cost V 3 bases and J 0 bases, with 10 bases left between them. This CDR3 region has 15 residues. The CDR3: CASSFQQLSTDTQYF. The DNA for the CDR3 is TGTGCCAGCAGCTTTCAACAGTTAAGCACAGATACGCAGTATTTT.

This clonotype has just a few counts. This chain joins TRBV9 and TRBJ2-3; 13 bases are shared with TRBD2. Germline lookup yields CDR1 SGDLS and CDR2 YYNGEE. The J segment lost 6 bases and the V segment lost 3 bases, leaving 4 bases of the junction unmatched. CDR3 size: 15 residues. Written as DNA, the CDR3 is TGTGCCAGCAGCGCCGGGACTAGCGGGGCGGATACGCAGTATTTT. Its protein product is CASSAGTSGADTQYF.

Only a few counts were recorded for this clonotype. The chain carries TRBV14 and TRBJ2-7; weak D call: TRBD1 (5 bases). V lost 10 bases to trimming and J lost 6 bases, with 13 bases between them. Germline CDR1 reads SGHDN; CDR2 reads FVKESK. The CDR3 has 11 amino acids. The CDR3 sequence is CATGQGGEQYF. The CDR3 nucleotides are TGTGCCACCGGGCAGGGTGGCGAGCAGTACTTC. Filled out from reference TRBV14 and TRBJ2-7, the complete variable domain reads EAGVTQFPSHSVIEKGQTVTLRCDPISGHDNLYWYRRVMGKEIKFLLHFVKESKQDESGMPNNRFLAERTGGTYSTLKVQPAELEDSGVYFCATGQGGEQYFGPGTRLTVT.

The CDR3 sequence: CASSSMGGQSSYNEQFF. CDR3 coding DNA: TGTGCCAGCAGCTCGATGGGGGGGCAGAGCTCCTACAATGAGCAGTTCTTC. The chain couples TRBV7-8 to TRBJ2-1, with D possibly being TRBD2 (7 bases). The germline V gene encodes CDR1 SGHVS and CDR2 FQNEAQ. This CDR3 has 17 residues. The V gene lost 4 bases and the J gene lost 0 bases, with 16 bases spanning the gap. Variable domain in full (rest from reference TRBV7-8 and TRBJ2-1): GAGVSQSPRYKVAKRGQDVALRCDPISGHVSLFWYQQALGQGPEFLTYFQNEAQLDKSGLPSDRFFAERPEGSVSTLKIQRTQQEDSAVYLCASSSMGGQSSYNEQFFGPGTRLTVL.

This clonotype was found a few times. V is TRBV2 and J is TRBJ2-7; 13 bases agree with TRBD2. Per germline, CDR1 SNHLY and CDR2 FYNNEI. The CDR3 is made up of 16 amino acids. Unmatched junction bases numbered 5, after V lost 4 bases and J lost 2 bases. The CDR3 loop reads CASSGGLAGATYEQYF. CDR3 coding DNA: TGTGCCAGCAGTGGAGGACTAGCGGGGGCAACCTACGAGCAGTACTTC.

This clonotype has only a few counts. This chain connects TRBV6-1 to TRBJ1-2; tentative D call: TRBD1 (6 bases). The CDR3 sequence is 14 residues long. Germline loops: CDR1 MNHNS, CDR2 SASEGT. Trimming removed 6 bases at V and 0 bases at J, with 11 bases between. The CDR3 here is CASRERQANYGYTF. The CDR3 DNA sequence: TGTGCCAGCAGGGAAAGACAGGCTAACTATGGCTACACCTTC.

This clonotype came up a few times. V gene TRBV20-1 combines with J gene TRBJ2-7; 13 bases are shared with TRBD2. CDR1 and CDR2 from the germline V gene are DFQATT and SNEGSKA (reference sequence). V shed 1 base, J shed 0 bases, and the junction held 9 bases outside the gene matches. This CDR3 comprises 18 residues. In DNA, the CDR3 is TGCAGTGCTAGAGCTCGGACTAGCGGGGGCTTGAGCTCCTACGAGCAGTACTTC. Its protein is CSARARTSGGLSSYEQYF.

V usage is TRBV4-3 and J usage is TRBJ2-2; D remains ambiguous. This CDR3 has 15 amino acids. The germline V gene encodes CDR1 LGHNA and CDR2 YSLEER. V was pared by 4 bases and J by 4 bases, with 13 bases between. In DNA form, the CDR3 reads TGCGCCAGCAGCCCCGTCAGTAGTTTCACCGGGGAGCTGTTTTTT. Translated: CASSPVSSFTGELFF.

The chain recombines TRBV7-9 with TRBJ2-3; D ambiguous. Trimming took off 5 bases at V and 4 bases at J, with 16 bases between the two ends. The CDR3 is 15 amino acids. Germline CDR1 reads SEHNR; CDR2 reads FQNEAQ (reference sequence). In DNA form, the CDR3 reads TGTGCCAGCAGCCCACCCGGGTTTGGTGCAGATACGCAGTATTTT. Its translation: CASSPPGFGADTQYF. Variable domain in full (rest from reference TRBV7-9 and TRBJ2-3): DTGVSQNPRHKITKRGQNVTFRCDPISEHNRLYWYRQTLGQGPEFLTYFQNEAQLEKSRLLSDRFSAERPKGSFSTLEIQRTEQGDSAMYLCASSPPGFGADTQYFGPGTRLTVL.

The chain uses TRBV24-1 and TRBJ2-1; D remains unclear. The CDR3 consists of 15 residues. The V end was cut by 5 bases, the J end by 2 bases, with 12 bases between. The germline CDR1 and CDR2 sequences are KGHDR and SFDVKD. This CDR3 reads CATSAPDFTYNEQFF. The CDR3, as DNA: TGTGCCACCAGTGCCCCAGACTTTACCTACAATGAGCAGTTCTTC.

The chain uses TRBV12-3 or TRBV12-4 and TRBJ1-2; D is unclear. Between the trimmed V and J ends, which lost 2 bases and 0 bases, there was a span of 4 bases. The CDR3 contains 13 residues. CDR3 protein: CASSLIANYGYTF. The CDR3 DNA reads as TGTGCCAGCAGTTTAATAGCTAACTATGGCTACACCTTC.

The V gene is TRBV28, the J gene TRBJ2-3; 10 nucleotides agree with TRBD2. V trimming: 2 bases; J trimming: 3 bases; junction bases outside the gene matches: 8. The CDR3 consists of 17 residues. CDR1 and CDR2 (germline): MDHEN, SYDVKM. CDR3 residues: CASSLSGGARDTDTQYF. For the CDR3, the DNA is TGTGCCAGCAGTTTAAGCGGGGGGGCACGGGATACAGATACGCAGTATTTT.

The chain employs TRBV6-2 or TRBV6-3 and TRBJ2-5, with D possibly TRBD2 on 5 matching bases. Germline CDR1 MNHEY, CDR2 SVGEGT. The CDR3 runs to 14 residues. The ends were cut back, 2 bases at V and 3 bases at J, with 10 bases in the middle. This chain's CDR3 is CASSYPPGEETQYF. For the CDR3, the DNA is TGTGCCAGCAGTTACCCTCCCGGGGAAGAGACCCAGTACTTC.

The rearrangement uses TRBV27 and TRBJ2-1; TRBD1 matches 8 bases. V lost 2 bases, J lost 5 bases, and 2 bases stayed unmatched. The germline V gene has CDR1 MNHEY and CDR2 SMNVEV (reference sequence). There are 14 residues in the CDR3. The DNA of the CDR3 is TGTGCCAGCAGTTTACACAGGGGGGACAATGAGCAGTTCTTC. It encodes CASSLHRGDNEQFF.

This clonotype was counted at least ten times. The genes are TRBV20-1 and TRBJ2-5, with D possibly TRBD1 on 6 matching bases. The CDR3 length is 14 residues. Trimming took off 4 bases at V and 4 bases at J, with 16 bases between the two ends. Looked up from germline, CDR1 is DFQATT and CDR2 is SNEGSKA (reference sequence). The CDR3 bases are TGCAGTGCTATCGGACAGTACAAGATAGAGACCCAGTACTTC. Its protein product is CSAIGQYKIETQYF.

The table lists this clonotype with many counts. In nucleotides, the CDR3 is TGTGCCAGCAGTTTAGGCTATGGCTACACCTTC. Its translation: CASSLGYGYTF. This chain joins TRBV12-3 or TRBV12-4 and TRBJ1-2; D is unresolved. V was trimmed by 1 base and J by 4 bases, leaving 1 base between them. This CDR3 spans 11 amino acids.